The 8 T cell receptor beta chains below were found in one sample sequenced in a study of blood T cell repertoires in COVID-19. Assay used: immunoSEQ multiplex PCR; TCRdb lists only in-frame clones, some missing. This sample has about 18,000 clones, with about 91% found just once. What was sequenced was PBMCs or T cells enriched from blood (not recorded which). The receptor set was obtained from a woman under 40 who had recovered from COVID-19.

The J gene is TRBJ1-4, the V gene TRBV3-1 (or the pseudogene TRBV3-2), with TRBD1 identical over 11 bases. The J segment lost 0 bases and the V segment lost 1 base, leaving 1 base of the junction unmatched. This CDR3 contains 17 residues. Per germline, CDR1 LGHDT and CDR2 YNNKEL (reference sequence). The CDR3 nucleotides read TGTGCCAGCAGCCAAGTGGGACAGGGGGCAACTAATGAAAAACTGTTTTTT. Its translation is CASSQVGQGATNEKLFF.

The genes are TRBV10-2 and TRBJ2-3; TRBD1 might be the D (5 bases). Germline assignment: CDR1 WSHSY and CDR2 SAAADI. V gave up 1 base and J gave up 6 bases, with 8 bases separating them. The CDR3 length is 13 residues. This CDR3 reads CASSEFRQDTQYF. Here the CDR3 DNA reads TGCGCCAGCAGTGAGTTTCGACAGGATACGCAGTATTTT.

J is TRBJ2-3 and V is TRBV2, with a weak D call TRBD1 (6 bases). V was trimmed by 9 bases and J by 4 bases, leaving 20 bases between them. Germline values: CDR1 SNHLY, CDR2 FYNNEI. The CDR3 loop spans 15 amino acids. The CDR3 sequence: CASKDRLGAADTQYF. In nucleotides, the CDR3 is TGTGCCAGTAAAGACAGATTGGGGGCGGCAGATACGCAGTATTTT.

The chain links TRBV19 to TRBJ1-1; TRBD1 agrees at 8 bases. The CDR3 consists of 16 residues. CDR1 is LNHDA and CDR2 is SQIVND in the germline V gene (reference sequence). V gave up 6 bases and J gave up 0 bases; unmatched junction bases: 9. CDR3 protein: CASSRQGSDMNTEAFF. The CDR3 coding sequence is TGTGCCAGTAGCCGACAGGGGTCGGACATGAACACTGAAGCTTTCTTT.

The CDR3 reads CASSKVRLAGQETQYF. The CDR3 DNA sequence: TGTGCCAGCAGCAAAGTTAGACTAGCCGGGCAAGAGACCCAGTACTTC. This sequence joins TRBV21-1 and TRBJ2-5; TRBD2 is the table's D call and was not checked against the DNA. TRBV21-1 is tagged as a pseudogene. The CDR3 totals 16 residues.

The chain uses TRBV25-1 and TRBJ1-3; 9 nucleotides line up with TRBD1. The CDR3 length is 16 residues. CDR1 is MGHDK, CDR2 SYGVNS, per germline. The J segment lost 0 bases and the V segment lost 5 bases, leaving 5 bases of the junction unmatched. CDR3 nucleotides: TGTGCCAGCAGTTCCCCGGGACAGGGCTCTGGAAACACCATATATTTT. As protein: CASSSPGQGSGNTIYF.

The rearrangement uses TRBV30 and TRBJ1-2; 10 nucleotides match TRBD1. The CDR3 sequence is 13 residues long. The ends lost 6 bases at V and 9 bases at J; junction bases unmatched: 10. CDR1 is GTSNPN and CDR2 is SVGIG in the germline V gene (reference sequence). This CDR3 reads CACESDRGYSYTF. CDR3 DNA: TGTGCCTGTGAATCGGACAGGGGGTATAGCTACACCTTC.

V usage is TRBV6-5 and J usage is TRBJ1-2; tentatively, D is TRBD1 (6 bases). CDR1 is MNHEY, CDR2 SVGAGI, per germline. CDR3 size: 13 residues. The V gene lost 5 bases and the J gene lost 4 bases, with 11 bases spanning the gap. The CDR3: CASSTGKRYGYTF. CDR3 nucleotides: TGTGCCAGCAGTACAGGGAAACGCTATGGCTACACCTTC.